This TCR beta chain was sequenced in a study of blood T cell repertoires in COVID-19. Participants came from roughly 23 US areas, aged roughly 18 to 89 years. Cohort assignment relied on participant-reported clinical history. Among Cohort 3 donors, those recovered had two negative PCRs, clearance, or symptom resolution. Original processing methods: Using reference gene primer amplification, nucleated cell counts were estimated. Sequenced by immunoSEQ multiplex PCR; TCRdb stores in-frame clones only, minus some. V, J and clone size are taken as reported in that table, and D and trimming were inferred from the DNA itself. The sample shows a few hundred thousand clones, around 87% of them seen only once. The CDR3 contains 18 residues. V lost 4 bases, J lost 9 bases, and 17 bases stayed unmatched. Germline CDR1 is LNHDA and CDR2 is SQIVND (reference sequence).

The sequence was collected from a young man who had recovered from COVID-19. The chain employs TRBV19 and TRBJ1-5; 11 nucleotides match TRBD1. Sample: PBMCs or T cells enriched from blood (not recorded which). CDR3 sequence: CASSTHSRTGGRLGPQHF. The CDR3, as DNA: TGTGCCAGTAGTACCCATTCAAGGACAGGGGGCCGCCTTGGGCCCCAGCATTTT.